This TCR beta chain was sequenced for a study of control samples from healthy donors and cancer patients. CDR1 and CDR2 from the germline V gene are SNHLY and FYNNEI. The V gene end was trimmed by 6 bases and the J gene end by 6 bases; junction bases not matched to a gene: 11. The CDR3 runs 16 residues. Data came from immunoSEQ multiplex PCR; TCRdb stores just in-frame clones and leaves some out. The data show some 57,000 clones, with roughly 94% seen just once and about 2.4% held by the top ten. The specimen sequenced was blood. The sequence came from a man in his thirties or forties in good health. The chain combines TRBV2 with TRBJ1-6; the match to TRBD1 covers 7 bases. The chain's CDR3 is CASSLDRAGINSPLHF. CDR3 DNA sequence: TGTGCCAGCAGCCTTGACAGGGCAGGTATTAATTCACCCCTCCACTTT.